This is a list of T cell receptor beta chains from one sample in a study of cytomegalovirus exposure and HLA in healthy donors. The data were produced by immunoSEQ multiplex PCR, yet TCRdb's version contains in-frame clones alone and is incomplete. The sample includes some 84,000 clones, under 95% of them seen just once. Sequenced: PBMCs. Receptors originate from a man aged 30 to 45 in good health and CMV-seronegative. Both conserved end residues are part of each CDR3. Each record gives: V gene, J gene, D gene, clone size, CDR3 protein. The D gene is left open where the match is weak. Where a row states a size, it is once, few, many or the class of an expanded clone; other rows omit it.

v_call: TRBV30; j_call: TRBJ2-7; d_call: TRBD1; clone_size: NA; cdr3_aa: CAWSVPGQKYEQYF
v_call: TRBV6-4; j_call: TRBJ2-7; d_call: NA; clone_size: NA; cdr3_aa: CASIFTTNEEQYF
v_call: TRBV6-5; j_call: TRBJ1-4; d_call: TRBD1; clone_size: NA; cdr3_aa: CASSVGQGSAKLFF
v_call: TRBV2; j_call: TRBJ2-5; d_call: TRBD1; clone_size: NA; cdr3_aa: CATPTGTGGMETQYF
v_call: TRBV19; j_call: TRBJ2-1; d_call: NA; clone_size: once; cdr3_aa: CASSIVGSRLYEQFF
v_call: TRBV5-1; j_call: TRBJ2-5; d_call: TRBD2; clone_size: NA; cdr3_aa: CASSPRTSGGVETQYF
v_call: TRBV6-5; j_call: TRBJ2-2; d_call: TRBD1; clone_size: NA; cdr3_aa: CASSPWGQGSGELFF
v_call: TRBV2; j_call: TRBJ2-3; d_call: NA; clone_size: NA; cdr3_aa: CASRPLLEAGTQYF
v_call: TRBV29-1; j_call: TRBJ1-3; d_call: NA; clone_size: NA; cdr3_aa: CSVPDSTGNTIYF
v_call: TRBV18; j_call: TRBJ1-1; d_call: NA; clone_size: NA; cdr3_aa: CASSPRGAEAFF
v_call: TRBV5-4; j_call: TRBJ2-7; d_call: NA; clone_size: NA; cdr3_aa: CASSLREASYEQYF
v_call: TRBV7-9; j_call: TRBJ2-6; d_call: NA; clone_size: NA; cdr3_aa: CASREGAGYDTGANVLTF
v_call: TRBV14; j_call: TRBJ2-7; d_call: TRBD1; clone_size: once; cdr3_aa: CASSPKGQGAAYEQYF
v_call: TRBV10-3; j_call: TRBJ1-5; d_call: NA; clone_size: few; cdr3_aa: CAISSGRANQPQHF
v_call: TRBV9; j_call: TRBJ2-7; d_call: TRBD2; clone_size: once; cdr3_aa: CASGPTGLAYEQYF
v_call: TRBV5-1; j_call: TRBJ2-7; d_call: NA; clone_size: NA; cdr3_aa: CASSLRRDSYEQYF
v_call: TRBV7-2; j_call: TRBJ2-5; d_call: NA; clone_size: NA; cdr3_aa: CASSLATGLGQETQYF
v_call: TRBV15; j_call: TRBJ1-1; d_call: NA; clone_size: NA; cdr3_aa: CATSIDRGRAFF
v_call: TRBV11-1; j_call: TRBJ1-1; d_call: NA; clone_size: NA; cdr3_aa: CASSLALQDYTEAFF
v_call: TRBV7-2; j_call: TRBJ2-5; d_call: TRBD2; clone_size: NA; cdr3_aa: CASSLSLAGGNQETQYF
v_call: TRBV18; j_call: TRBJ2-1; d_call: NA; clone_size: once; cdr3_aa: CASSPLLSRESYNEQFF
v_call: TRBV19; j_call: TRBJ2-2; d_call: TRBD1; clone_size: NA; cdr3_aa: CASSIGTGAILERNTGELFF
v_call: TRBV28; j_call: TRBJ1-2; d_call: TRBD1; clone_size: NA; cdr3_aa: CASSRTDRVNGYTF
v_call: TRBV4-2; j_call: TRBJ2-2; d_call: NA; clone_size: NA; cdr3_aa: CASSQGRGIIPGELFF
v_call: TRBV19; j_call: TRBJ2-1; d_call: NA; clone_size: NA; cdr3_aa: CASSIDRGLDEQFF
v_call: TRBV6-4; j_call: TRBJ1-2; d_call: NA; clone_size: NA; cdr3_aa: CASMSPPDSLNYGYTF
v_call: TRBV19; j_call: TRBJ1-4; d_call: NA; clone_size: NA; cdr3_aa: CASSLRTVATNEKLFF
v_call: TRBV9; j_call: TRBJ1-4; d_call: NA; clone_size: NA; cdr3_aa: CASSVVGAGEKLFF
v_call: TRBV28; j_call: TRBJ2-3; d_call: NA; clone_size: NA; cdr3_aa: CASSFPGQFTDTQYF
v_call: TRBV2; j_call: TRBJ2-2; d_call: NA; clone_size: NA; cdr3_aa: CASKAGRTGELFF
v_call: TRBV7-3; j_call: TRBJ1-2; d_call: TRBD1; clone_size: NA; cdr3_aa: CASSPGTGPGYTF
v_call: TRBV11-2; j_call: TRBJ2-7; d_call: TRBD1; clone_size: few; cdr3_aa: CASSSRQGPYEQYF
v_call: TRBV2; j_call: TRBJ2-2; d_call: TRBD2; clone_size: NA; cdr3_aa: CASSPYGGAVSGELFF
v_call: TRBV11-3; j_call: TRBJ1-1; d_call: NA; clone_size: NA; cdr3_aa: CASSKRHGENTEAFF
v_call: TRBV5-4; j_call: TRBJ2-5; d_call: NA; clone_size: NA; cdr3_aa: CASSLIGGQEETQYF
v_call: TRBV2; j_call: TRBJ2-6; d_call: TRBD1; clone_size: NA; cdr3_aa: CANTQGAFGANVLTF
v_call: TRBV15; j_call: TRBJ2-2; d_call: NA; clone_size: NA; cdr3_aa: CATSSLARGAGELFF
v_call: TRBV5-1; j_call: TRBJ2-5; d_call: NA; clone_size: NA; cdr3_aa: CASSPMAQRETQYF
v_call: TRBV9; j_call: TRBJ1-1; d_call: NA; clone_size: NA; cdr3_aa: CASSPGGFGAFF
v_call: TRBV11-1; j_call: TRBJ2-3; d_call: NA; clone_size: once; cdr3_aa: CASSLAGRLTDTQYF
v_call: TRBV6-1; j_call: TRBJ2-7; d_call: NA; clone_size: many; cdr3_aa: CASSENLSYEQYF
v_call: TRBV29-1; j_call: TRBJ1-4; d_call: TRBD1; clone_size: NA; cdr3_aa: CSGQGNTNEKLFF
v_call: TRBV11-2; j_call: TRBJ1-2; d_call: NA; clone_size: NA; cdr3_aa: CASSFEQNNGYTF
v_call: TRBV27; j_call: TRBJ1-2; d_call: NA; clone_size: once; cdr3_aa: CASMTAYGYTF
v_call: TRBV4-1; j_call: TRBJ2-1; d_call: NA; clone_size: NA; cdr3_aa: CASSQTSSPSNEQFF
v_call: TRBV10-1; j_call: TRBJ2-2; d_call: TRBD1; clone_size: once; cdr3_aa: CASRPDRVGYTGELFF
v_call: TRBV2; j_call: TRBJ2-6; d_call: TRBD1; clone_size: NA; cdr3_aa: CASRKGASGANVLTF
v_call: TRBV6-5; j_call: TRBJ1-4; d_call: NA; clone_size: NA; cdr3_aa: CASSYFGQSNEKLFF
v_call: TRBV28; j_call: TRBJ1-2; d_call: TRBD1; clone_size: NA; cdr3_aa: CASSTSGGKPQKNYGYTF
v_call: TRBV28; j_call: TRBJ2-5; d_call: TRBD2; clone_size: NA; cdr3_aa: CASSVGLAGGIQETQYF
v_call: TRBV10-2; j_call: TRBJ2-7; d_call: NA; clone_size: NA; cdr3_aa: CASSESGYEQYF
v_call: TRBV12-5; j_call: TRBJ2-2; d_call: NA; clone_size: NA; cdr3_aa: CASGSRVTGELFF
v_call: TRBV19; j_call: TRBJ2-3; d_call: TRBD1; clone_size: NA; cdr3_aa: CASSLGTGGTDTQYF
v_call: TRBV5-5; j_call: TRBJ1-3; d_call: NA; clone_size: NA; cdr3_aa: CASSHQTEILSGNTIYF